These 19 T cell receptor beta chains were all obtained from the same sample, sequenced in a study of tumor and adjacent non-tumor tissue in lung cancer. Three rounds of nested PCR, following a modified ARM-PCR protocol, produced the TCRbeta library. MiXCR was run by TCRdb on the multiplex PCR reads, yielding one entry per CDR3 protein. The sample comprises 98,000 or so distinct CDR3 sequences, 80% of which are singletons, and roughly 29% rests with the top ten. The template was RNA from unsorted bulk tissue. This non-tumor lung sample came from over 3 cm beyond the tumor edge. The sample taken for sequencing was distant non-tumor lung tissue. The origin of the receptors is a man in his 60s with small cell lung cancer.

This clonotype was seen once. The chain has TRBV20-1 and TRBJ2-1; 13 bases are a match to TRBD2. Germline CDR1 and CDR2: DFQATT and SNEGSKA (reference sequence). The CDR3 length is 14 residues. Trimming took 3 bases from V and 15 from J; bases not matched to a gene: 11. The DNA for the CDR3 is TGCAGTGCTAGGGGACTAGCGGGATACAATGAGGGGTTCTTC. Translated: CSARGLAGYNEGFF.

By share, this clonotype ranks as medium-sized. The chain carries TRBV11-2 and TRBJ2-1; 8 bases match TRBD1. This CDR3 comprises 15 residues. Germline V gene lookup returns CDR1 SGHAT and CDR2 FQNNGV. V lost 1 base and J lost 7; bases outside the gene matches: 6. The CDR3 loop is CASSLGGQGRNEQFF. The DNA for the CDR3 is TGTGCCAGCAGCTTAGGAGGACAGGGTCGGAATGAGCAGTTCTTC. Combining the CDR3 with reference TRBV11-2 and TRBJ2-1 gives the whole variable domain EAGVAQSPRYKIIEKRQSVAFWCNPISGHATLYWYQQILGQGPKLLIQFQNNGVVDDSQLPKDRFSAERLKGVDSTLKIQPAKLEDSAVYLCASSLGGQGRNEQFFGPGTRLTVL.

A word on this clonotype: This CDR3 is missing its conserved last phenylalanine or tryptophan, likely due to a read error. V and J are TRBV29-1 and TRBJ2-1; D gene ambiguous. The CDR3 runs to 10 residues. The V end lost 3 bases, the J end lost 6 bases, and 3 bases lay between the germline ends. Germline V gene data show CDR1 as SQVTM and CDR2 as ANQGSEA. In DNA form, the CDR3 reads TGCAGCGTTGAGCGCAATGAGCAGTTCCTC. The encoded protein is CSVERNEQFL.

Comments on this clonotype: This likely comes from a read error, as the CDR3 has no conserved phenylalanine or tryptophan at its end. The chain is built from TRBV12-3 or TRBV12-4 and TRBJ2-5; tentatively, D is TRBD2 (5 bases). The CDR3 spans 13 residues. DNA for the CDR3: TGTGCCAACAGTTTAGCGCGGGCAGAGACCCAGTACTTA. Protein: CANSLARAETQYL.

About this clonotype itself: The CDR3 carries no conserved terminal phenylalanine or tryptophan, so it likely arises from a read error. The chain joins TRBV11-3 to TRBJ2-5; D uncertain. The CDR3 is made up of 14 amino acids. Germline loops: CDR1 SGHNT, CDR2 YENEEA. The CDR3 bases are TGTGCCAGTAGCTTAGATCTTTACGGGGAGACCCAGTACCTC. It yields the protein CASSLDLYGETQYL.

Comment on this clonotype: Lacking the conserved final phenylalanine or tryptophan, this CDR3 likely reflects a read error. The V gene is TRBV28, the J gene TRBJ2-1, with D perhaps matching TRBD2 (6 bases). This CDR3 comprises 15 residues. Trimming removed 2 bases at V and 5 bases at J, with 13 bases between. CDR1 and CDR2 (germline): MDHEN, SYDVKM. This CDR3 is CASSLVTGANNEQFI. As DNA, the CDR3 is TGTGCCAGCAGTTTAGTAACGGGAGCCAACAATGAGCAGTTCATC.

V gene TRBV6-1 combines with J gene TRBJ2-1; 9 nucleotides agree with TRBD2. The trim removed 7 bases at V and 7 bases at J, leaving 5 bases unmatched. CDR3 size: 13 residues. Per the germline V gene, CDR1 is MNHNS and CDR2 is SASEGT. CDR3 sequence (DNA): TGTGCCAGCATCTTTAGCGGGAGTAATGAGCAGTTCTTC. Translating gives CASIFSGSNEQFF.

As concerns this clonotype: The junction shows a germline mismatch at one end, possibly a read error. The chain has TRBV12-3 or TRBV12-4 and TRBJ1-5; D gene unclear. The CDR3 length is 15 residues. The CDR3 DNA reads as TGTGCCAGCAATTTAAGGATAGGGAACTATCAGCCCCAGCATTTT. It yields the protein CASNLRIGNYQPQHF.

This clonotype was detected many times. The chain has TRBV13 and TRBJ2-7; D not resolved. V lost 0 bases and J 7 bases, leaving 13 bases between the germline ends. The CDR3 consists of 14 residues. In germline, CDR1 is PRHDT, CDR2 FYEKMQ (reference sequence). This CDR3 reads CASSLGLQRIEQYV. The CDR3 bases are TGTGCCAGCAGCTTAGGCCTGCAAAGGATTGAGCAGTACGTC.

About this clonotype: One junction end does not reproduce the germline sequence, and a read error may be involved. V gene TRBV28 combines with J gene TRBJ2-1, with no clear D. Germline-derived CDR1 and CDR2 are MDHEN and SYDVKM. The CDR3 sequence is 12 residues long. DNA for the CDR3: TGTGCCAGCAACTCACCTCCTAATGAACAGTTCTTC. Residues: CASNSPPNEQFF. The whole variable domain, filled in from reference TRBV28 and TRBJ2-1, reads DVKVTQSSRYLVKRTGEKVFLECVQDMDHENMFWYRQDPGLGLRLIYFSYDVKMKEKGDIPEGYSVSREKKERFSLILESASTNQTSMYLCASNSPPNEQFFGPGTRLTVL.

For this clonotype: A junction end diverges from the germline sequence, so it may reflect a read error. The chain combines TRBV7-8 with TRBJ2-2; TRBD1 might be the D (6 bases). The length of the CDR3 is 14 residues. From germline, CDR1 is SGHVS and CDR2 FQNEAQ. In DNA form, the CDR3 reads TGTGCCTGCAGCGTGCGACAGGAAACCTGGGAGCTGTTTTTT. The encoded protein is CACSVRQETWELFF. Complete variable domain (other parts from reference TRBV7-8 and TRBJ2-2): GAGVSQSPRYKVAKRGQDVALRCDPISGHVSLFWYQQALGQGPEFLTYFQNEAQLDKSGLPSDRFFAERPEGSVSTLKIQRTQQEDSAVYLCACSVRQETWELFFGEGSRLTVL.

With regard to this clonotype: A read error is likely, as this CDR3 ends without the conserved phenylalanine or tryptophan. The V and J genes are TRBV6-2 or TRBV6-3 and TRBJ2-4; no definite D call. V was shortened by 2 bases and J by 11 bases, with 25 bases between the two germline ends. Germline V gene sequence: CDR1 MNHEY, CDR2 SVGEGT. The CDR3 length is 17 residues. The DNA of the CDR3 is TGTGCCAGCAGTTACAACTTGAAGGACCGTTCCTCGGACGTTCAGTACTCC. Amino acids: CASSYNLKDRSSDVQYS.

A note on this clonotype: At one end, the junction sequence differs from germline, possibly due to a read error. This rearrangement joins TRBV6-6 to TRBJ2-1; 8 bases line up with TRBD2. CDR1 and CDR2 (germline): MNHNY, SVGAGI (reference sequence). CDR3 length equals 13 residues. CDR3 bases: TGTGTCAGCAGTATAGCGGGGTGGGGTGAGCAGTTCTTC. It encodes CVSSIAGWGEQFF.

The table lists this clonotype with many counts. The genes are TRBV5-1 and TRBJ2-1; D remains ambiguous. This CDR3 has 14 residues. The germline CDR1 and CDR2 sequences are SGHRS and YFSETQ. Trimming removed 6 bases at V and 0 bases at J, with 10 bases between. The CDR3 DNA sequence: TGCGCCAGCACTCTGAGTAGCTCCTACAATGAGCAGTTCTTC. This codes for CASTLSSSYNEQFF.

The chain joins TRBV28 to TRBJ2-7; 9 bases map to TRBD1. The CDR3 covers 15 residues. Germline V gene lookup returns CDR1 MDHEN and CDR2 SYDVKM. The trim removed 10 bases at V and 7 bases at J, leaving 17 bases unmatched. This CDR3 is CAISGNGTGSGEQYF. Here the CDR3 DNA reads TGTGCCATCTCGGGTAACGGGACAGGGTCGGGGGAGCAGTACTTC.

Points on this clonotype: The junction departs from the called germline gene at one end, perhaps through a read error. The chain carries TRBV5-5 and TRBJ1-2; the D is unclear. Germline values: CDR1 SGHKS, CDR2 YYEKEE (reference sequence). The CDR3 extends over 15 amino acids. CDR3 DNA sequence: TGTGTCAGCAGCCGTCTCGGGGAAGGGTTGGATGCCTACACCTTC. Protein product: CVSSRLGEGLDAYTF. Complete variable domain (other parts from reference TRBV5-5 and TRBJ1-2): DAGVTQSPTHLIKTRGQQVTLRCSPISGHKSVSWYQQVLGQGPQFIFQYYEKEERGRGNFPDRFSARQFPNYSSELNVNALLLGDSALYLCVSSRLGEGLDAYTFGSGTRLTVV.

Details on this clonotype: The CDR3 does not close with the conserved phenylalanine or tryptophan, likely indicating a read error. This chain joins TRBV6-6 and TRBJ2-1; 8 bases align to TRBD2. This CDR3 contains 13 residues. V lost 6 bases, J lost 9 bases, and 7 bases stayed unmatched. Germline V lookup: CDR1 MNHNY, CDR2 SVGAGI (reference sequence). CDR3 DNA sequence: TGTGCCAGCAGAATAGCGGGGCGGGGTGAGCAGTTCATC. Protein: CASRIAGRGEQFI.

In this sample, this clonotype turned up a few times. Germline is not matched at one junction end, which may reflect a read error. The chain uses TRBV10-2 and TRBJ2-1, with D perhaps matching TRBD1 (5 bases). Germline V gives CDR1 WSHSY, CDR2 SAAADI. This CDR3 is built from 13 residues. CDR3 sequence (DNA): TGTACAAGCTGCGAGACTGGCCAGGGTGAGCAGTTCTTC. Translating it yields CTSCETGQGEQFF.

Concerning this clonotype itself: The CDR3 end shows no conserved phenylalanine or tryptophan, and so a read error is likely. The rearrangement links TRBV10-3 to TRBJ2-3; 8 positions agree with TRBD2. Germline CDR1 reads ENHRY; CDR2 reads SYGVKD. CDR3 length equals 14 residues. The V segment lost 7 bases and the J segment 5 bases; nucleotides outside the gene matches: 8. The CDR3 protein is CAITRTSSKDTQYL. CDR3 in DNA: TGTGCCATCACTAGGACTAGCAGTAAAGATACGCAGTATTTA.